This note documents a single T cell receptor (beta chain) sequence. The antigen is unknown. A universal primer site was incorporated via template switching, and the cDNA contained unique molecular identifiers. TCRdb re-called the 5' RACE reads through MiXCR, storing one row per CDR3 protein. The sample yields about 490,000 distinct CDR3 sequences, about 16% seen once. All donors were healthy, and all were Caucasian. This sample is part of a study of identical twins. General study results and limits: Reduced insertions were recorded for abundant cord blood beta clonotypes, with no such pattern in memory repertoires. Weaker excess twin sharing was seen among beta out-of-frame sequences.

CDR1 and CDR2 (germline): SGHRS, YFSETQ. This CDR3 is 17 amino acids long. Trimming took 0 bases from V and 2 from J, leaving 15 bases between them. The sample was also linked to a second study, of yellow fever vaccine responses in identical twins.

This TCR came from a woman between 18 and 29 years old in good health. V and J are TRBV5-1 and TRBJ2-1; D call uncertain. Sequenced sample: CD4+ T cells sorted from blood. In DNA, the CDR3 is TGCGCCAGCAGCTTGGGGTCCTACCTCGACCCCTACAATGAGCAGTTCTTC. Translation gives CASSLGSYLDPYNEQFF.